This T cell receptor beta chain was captured in a study of CD8 T cells in Susac syndrome. Random hexamers were used to reverse transcribe about 0.5 to 1 ug of RNA. Multiplex PCR with immunoSEQ amplified the TCR beta CDR3 across 54 Vbeta and 13 Jbeta. TCRdb re-called the immunoSEQ multiplex PCR reads through MiXCR, storing one row per CDR3 protein. The sample lists around 200,000 distinct CDR3 sequences; roughly nine tenths were seen once. This clonotype is a singleton in its sample. Control patients had untreated stable or active relapsing-remitting multiple sclerosis by revised McDonald criteria. Negative isolation was applied to CD8+ and CD4+ T cells, and FACS enrichment was applied to TEMRA cells. This TCR was recovered from a human donor with multiple sclerosis. Sequencing was performed on CD8+ T cells from PBMCs.

The CDR3 DNA sequence: TGTGCCAGCAGCCAGACAGGGAGGGCGGAGGAGACCCAGTACTTC. This codes for CASSQTGRAEETQYF. The chain has TRBV7-8 and TRBJ2-5; possibly TRBD1 or TRBD2 for D (7 bases each). Germline values: CDR1 SGHVS, CDR2 FQNEAQ. The CDR3 is made up of 15 amino acids. Trimming took off 5 bases at V and 5 bases at J, with 18 bases between the two ends. Drawing the rest from reference TRBV7-8 and TRBJ2-5, the complete variable domain is GAGVSQSPRYKVAKRGQDVALRCDPISGHVSLFWYQQALGQGPEFLTYFQNEAQLDKSGLPSDRFFAERPEGSVSTLKIQRTQQEDSAVYLCASSQTGRAEETQYFGPGTRLLVL.